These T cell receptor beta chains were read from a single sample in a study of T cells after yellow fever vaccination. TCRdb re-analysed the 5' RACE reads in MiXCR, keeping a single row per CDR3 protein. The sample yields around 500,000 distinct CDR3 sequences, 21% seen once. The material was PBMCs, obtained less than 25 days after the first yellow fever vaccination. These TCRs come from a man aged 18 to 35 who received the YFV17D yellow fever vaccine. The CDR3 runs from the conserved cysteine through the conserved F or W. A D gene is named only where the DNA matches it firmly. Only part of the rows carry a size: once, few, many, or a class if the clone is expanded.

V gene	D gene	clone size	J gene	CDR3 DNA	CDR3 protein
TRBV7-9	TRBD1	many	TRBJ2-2	TGTGCCAGCAGCCCGGACAGGGGGCGCACCGGGGAGCTGTTTTTT	CASSPDRGRTGELFF
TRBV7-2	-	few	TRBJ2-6	TGTGCCAGCAGCTTAGTCGGGACCAGCTCTGGGGCCAACGTCCTGACTTTC	CASSLVGTSSGANVLTF
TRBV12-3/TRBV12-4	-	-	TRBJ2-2	TGTGCCAGCAGCCCTTCAAAGCCGGGACCCCGCACCGGGGAGCTGTTTTTT	CASSPSKPGPRTGELFF
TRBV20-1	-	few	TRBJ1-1	TGCAGTGCCCCGAAACCGGGACATAGAAACACTGAAGCTTTCTTT	CSAPKPGHRNTEAFF
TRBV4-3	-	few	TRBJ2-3	TGCGCCAGCAGCCAAGTTATCTCGGGGGCCGATACGCAGTATTTT	CASSQVISGADTQYF
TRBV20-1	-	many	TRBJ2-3	TGCAGTGCTAGGGTGGGCACAGATACGCAGTATTTT	CSARVGTDTQYF
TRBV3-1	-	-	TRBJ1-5	TGTGCCAGCAGCCAAGGACCCGGGACCCGGAATCAGCCCCAGCATTTT	CASSQGPGTRNQPQHF
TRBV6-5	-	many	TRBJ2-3	TGTGCCAGCAGTTACGAGGGTGTCACTACAGATACGCAGTATTTT	CASSYEGVTTDTQYF
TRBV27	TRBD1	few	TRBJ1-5	TGTGCCAGCAGTGGAGAGGGGGCGGATAGCAATCAGCCCCAGCATTTT	CASSGEGADSNQPQHF
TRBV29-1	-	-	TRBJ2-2	TGCAGCGTTGAAAGGTTAGGCGGCGGGGAGCTGTTTTTT	CSVERLGGGELFF
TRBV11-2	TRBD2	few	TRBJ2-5	TGTGCCAGCAGCTCGGGACTAGCGGGGGGGCCGAGTTGGAAAGAGACCCAGTACTTC	CASSSGLAGGPSWKETQYF
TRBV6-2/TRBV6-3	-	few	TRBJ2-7	TGTGCCAGCAGTTTATCAATTTACGAGCAGTACTTC	CASSLSIYEQYF
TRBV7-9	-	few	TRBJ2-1	TGTGCCAGCAGCTCCCCGAGGGGCGGGGGCGAGGATGAGCAGTTCTTC	CASSSPRGGGEDEQFF
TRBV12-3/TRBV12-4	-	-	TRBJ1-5	TGTGCCAGCAGTTTCTCAGCGACAGACAATCAGCCCCAGCATTTT	CASSFSATDNQPQHF
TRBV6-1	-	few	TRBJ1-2	TGTGCCAGCTCAGCCAGGGCTTATGGCTACACCTTC	CASSARAYGYTF
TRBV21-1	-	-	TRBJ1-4	TGTGCCAGCAGCTCAGGGCGTGGCGAAAAACTGTTTTTT	CASSSGRGEKLFF
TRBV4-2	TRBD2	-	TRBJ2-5	TGTGCCAGCAGCCCCGGACTCTCGGCTAGCGGGGACGCGGAGACCCAGTACTTC	CASSPGLSASGDAETQYF
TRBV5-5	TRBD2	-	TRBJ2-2	TGTGCCAGCAGCCGCAAGGCGGGGGGATCCGGGGAGCTGTTTTTT	CASSRKAGGSGELFF
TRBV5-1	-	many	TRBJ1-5	TGCGCCAGCAGGCGGGACACCCAGGGCAATCAGCCCCAGCATTTT	CASRRDTQGNQPQHF
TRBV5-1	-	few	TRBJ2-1	TGCGCCAGCAGCGACGGGGGGCCCCACAATGAGCAGTTCTTC	CASSDGGPHNEQFF
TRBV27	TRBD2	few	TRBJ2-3	TGTGCCAGCAGTCCGGGGGGGCTCGTCGCAGATACGCAGTATTTT	CASSPGGLVADTQYF
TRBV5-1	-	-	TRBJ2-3	TGCGCCAGCAGTTTGATTGGATTGGGCACAGATACGCAGTATTTT	CASSLIGLGTDTQYF
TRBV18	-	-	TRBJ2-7	TGTGCCAGCTCTCCCGGGAACCCCTACGAGCAGTACTTC	CASSPGNPYEQYF
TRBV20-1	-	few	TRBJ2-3	TGCAGTGCTAGAGGCAAGGGGCAGAAAACGCAGTATTTT	CSARGKGQKTQYF
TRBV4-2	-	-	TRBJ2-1	TGTGCCAGCAGCCAGCGTCTAACAGGGTTGTCCAATGAGCAGTTCTTC	CASSQRLTGLSNEQFF
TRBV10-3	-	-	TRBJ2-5	TGTGCCATCAAGGGGCGCAGGGAAGAGACCCAGTACTTC	CAIKGRREETQYF
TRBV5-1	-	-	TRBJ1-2	TGCGCCAGCAGCTTGGTGCCCTACCGTCGTTTAGCTAACTATGGCTACACCTTC	CASSLVPYRRLANYGYTF
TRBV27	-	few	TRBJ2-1	TGTGCCAGCAGTTCCGGACAGACATACAATGAGCAGTTCTTC	CASSSGQTYNEQFF
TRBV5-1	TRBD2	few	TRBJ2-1	TGCGCCAGCAGCTTGAGCGGGGCGCTCTACAATGAGCAGTTCTTC	CASSLSGALYNEQFF
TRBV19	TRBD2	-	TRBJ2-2	TGTGCCAGTAGTAAGACTAGCGGGGGAATTACCGGGGAGCTGTTTTTT	CASSKTSGGITGELFF
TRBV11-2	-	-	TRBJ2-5	TGTGCCAGCAGCTCGCGGGGGCGGGGGACCCAGTACTTC	CASSSRGRGTQYF
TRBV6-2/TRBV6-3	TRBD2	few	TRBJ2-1	TGTGCCAGCAGTTACTCTAGGACTAGCGGGGGGTACAATGAGCAGTTCTTC	CASSYSRTSGGYNEQFF
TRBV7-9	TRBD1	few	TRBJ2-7	TGTGCCAGCAGCCCGTCCGGGACAGGACGCTACGAGCAGTACTTC	CASSPSGTGRYEQYF
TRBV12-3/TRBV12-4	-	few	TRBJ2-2	TGTGCCAGCAGTTTAGCAGGGGCTCACACCGGGGAGCTGTTTTTT	CASSLAGAHTGELFF
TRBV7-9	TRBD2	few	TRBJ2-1	TGTGCCAGCAGCAAAACTAGCGGGGATGCCTACAATGAGCAGTTCTTC	CASSKTSGDAYNEQFF
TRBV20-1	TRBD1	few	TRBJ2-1	TGCAGTGCTAGGCGCACAGGGGATGGGGAGCAGTTCTTC	CSARRTGDGEQFF
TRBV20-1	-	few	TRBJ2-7	TGCAGTGCTATGGAGGCAGGGAGCTCCTACGAGCAGTACTTC	CSAMEAGSSYEQYF
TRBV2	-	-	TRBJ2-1	TGTGCCAGCAGTGAAAACTTCTCCTACAATGAGCAGTTCTTC	CASSENFSYNEQFF
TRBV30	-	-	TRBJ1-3	TGTGCCTGGGGGGTGTGGGCTGGAAACACCATATATTTT	CAWGVWAGNTIYF
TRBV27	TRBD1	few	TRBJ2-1	TGTGCCAGCCGACAGGGCTTCCACAATGAGCAGTTCTTC	CASRQGFHNEQFF
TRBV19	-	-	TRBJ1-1	TGTGCCAGTATCGCCGGCCAGTCTTACACTGAAGCTTTCTTT	CASIAGQSYTEAFF
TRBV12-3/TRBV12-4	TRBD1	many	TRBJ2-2	TGTGCCAGCAGTGGACAGGGATCCGGGGAGCTGTTTTTT	CASSGQGSGELFF
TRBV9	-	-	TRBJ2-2	TGTGCCAGCAGCCCCACTGCCCTGCAGGGGACCGGGGAGCTGTTTTTT	CASSPTALQGTGELFF
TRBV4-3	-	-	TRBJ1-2	TGCGCCAGCAGCCCTTCCCGGACGGTGGAAGGCTACACCTTC	CASSPSRTVEGYTF
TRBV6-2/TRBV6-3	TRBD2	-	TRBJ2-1	TGTGCCAGCAGTCCGTCCTCGGGGGGTGAGCCCAATGAGCAGTTCTTC	CASSPSSGGEPNEQFF
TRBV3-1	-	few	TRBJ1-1	TGTGCCAGCAGTCGAGGGGATATGAACACTGAAGCTTTCTTT	CASSRGDMNTEAFF
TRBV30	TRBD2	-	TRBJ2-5	TGTGCCGGACTAGCGGGGGGCCCGGAGACCCAGTACTTC	CAGLAGGPETQYF
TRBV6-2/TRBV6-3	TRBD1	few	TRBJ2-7	TGTGCCAGCATTCGACAGGGGGGAGGATACGAGCAGTACTTC	CASIRQGGGYEQYF
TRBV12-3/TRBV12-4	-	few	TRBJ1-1	TGTGCCAGTTTTACAGCGAGGGAGGGGAACACTGAAGCTTTCTTT	CASFTAREGNTEAFF
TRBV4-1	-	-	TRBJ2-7	TGCGCCAGCAGCCAAGTAGGGGGGTCCTCTTCCTACGAGCAGTACTTC	CASSQVGGSSSYEQYF
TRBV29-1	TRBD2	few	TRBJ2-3	TGCAGCGTTGAATCGTGGCGGGGGTACACAGATACGCAGTATTTT	CSVESWRGYTDTQYF
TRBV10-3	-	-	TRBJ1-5	TGTGCCATCAGTGAGGTGGGGGGTAGCAATCAGCCCCAGCATTTT	CAISEVGGSNQPQHF
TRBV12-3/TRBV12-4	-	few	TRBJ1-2	TGTGCCAGCTTATCTCGGATCACCTCTAACTATGGCTACACCTTC	CASLSRITSNYGYTF
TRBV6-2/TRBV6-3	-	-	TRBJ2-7	TGTGCCAGCAGTTACGACGGCCCGGCTCCCTACGAGCAGTACTTC	CASSYDGPAPYEQYF